These T cell receptor beta chains were read from a single sample in a study of cytotoxic CD8 clonotypes in ibrutinib-treated CLL. Here immunoSEQ multiplex PCR was the method, and the copy in TCRdb shows in-frame clones only, minus some. In the table there are about 72,000 clones, 80% of which are singletons. The specimen was PBMCs, collected at disease progression, from a patient treated with ibrutinib. Receptors originate from a human donor with chronic lymphocytic leukemia. CDR3s include the opening cysteine and the closing phenylalanine or tryptophan. The D gene is left open where the match is weak. Clone size is given for some rows only: seen once, a few or many times, or a class if the clone is expanded.

abundance: .; v_gene: TRBV7-3; d_gene: TRBD2; j_gene: TRBJ2-3; CDR3aa: CASSSTGGRGLNTQYF; CDR3nt: TGTGCCAGCAGCTCAACCGGCGGGAGGGGCCTGAATACGCAGTATTTT
abundance: few; v_gene: TRBV19; d_gene: .; j_gene: TRBJ1-2; CDR3aa: CASPTESGGNYGYTF; CDR3nt: TGTGCCAGTCCCACCGAGTCGGGTGGAAACTATGGCTACACCTTC
abundance: .; v_gene: TRBV9; d_gene: .; j_gene: TRBJ2-7; CDR3aa: CASSGGVQSYEQYF; CDR3nt: TGTGCCAGCAGCGGCGGGGTCCAGTCCTACGAGCAGTACTTC
abundance: once; v_gene: TRBV6-1; d_gene: .; j_gene: TRBJ1-6; CDR3aa: CASTPQGHNNSPLHF; CDR3nt: TGTGCCAGCACCCCGCAGGGACATAATAATTCACCCCTCCACTTT
abundance: .; v_gene: TRBV10-3; d_gene: .; j_gene: TRBJ1-5; CDR3aa: CAISEGRNNQPQHF; CDR3nt: TGTGCCATCAGTGAAGGAAGGAACAATCAGCCCCAGCATTTT
abundance: .; v_gene: TRBV18; d_gene: TRBD2; j_gene: TRBJ2-3; CDR3aa: CASSPTVSGVSDTQYF; CDR3nt: TGTGCCAGCTCACCGACCGTTAGCGGGGTTTCAGATACGCAGTATTTT
abundance: .; v_gene: TRBV11-2; d_gene: TRBD2; j_gene: TRBJ2-3; CDR3aa: CASSTGGGVTDTQYF; CDR3nt: TGTGCCAGCAGCACGGGAGGGGGGGTCACAGATACGCAGTATTTT
abundance: .; v_gene: TRBV27; d_gene: TRBD2; j_gene: TRBJ2-5; CDR3aa: CASSGTLAGFGTQYF; CDR3nt: TGTGCCAGCAGTGGAACTCTAGCGGGGTTTGGGACCCAGTACTTC
abundance: .; v_gene: TRBV5-6; d_gene: .; j_gene: TRBJ1-1; CDR3aa: CASSLFAGNTEAFF; CDR3nt: TGTGCCAGCAGCTTGTTCGCTGGGAACACTGAAGCTTTCTTT
abundance: .; v_gene: TRBV11-3; d_gene: TRBD2; j_gene: TRBJ2-5; CDR3aa: CASSSGLAGGETQYF; CDR3nt: TGTGCCAGCAGCTCGGGACTAGCGGGAGGCGAGACCCAGTACTTC
abundance: .; v_gene: TRBV28; d_gene: .; j_gene: TRBJ2-7; CDR3aa: CASSPPGTYEQYF; CDR3nt: TGTGCCAGCAGTCCCCCGGGAACCTACGAGCAGTACTTC
abundance: .; v_gene: TRBV28; d_gene: TRBD1; j_gene: TRBJ2-7; CDR3aa: CASTSGTGLYEQYF; CDR3nt: TGTGCCAGCACCTCGGGGACAGGGTTGTACGAGCAGTACTTC
abundance: few; v_gene: TRBV5-5; d_gene: .; j_gene: TRBJ1-5; CDR3aa: CASKTWGANQPQHF; CDR3nt: TGTGCCAGCAAGACATGGGGGGCCAATCAGCCCCAGCATTTT
abundance: .; v_gene: TRBV19; d_gene: TRBD1; j_gene: TRBJ1-6; CDR3aa: CASRPGQGYSPLHF; CDR3nt: TGTGCCAGTAGGCCGGGACAGGGGTATTCACCCCTCCACTTT
abundance: .; v_gene: TRBV10-2; d_gene: TRBD2; j_gene: TRBJ2-1; CDR3aa: CASSTLAGGYNEQFF; CDR3nt: TGCGCCAGCAGTACCTTAGCGGGGGGATACAATGAGCAGTTCTTC
abundance: .; v_gene: TRBV18; d_gene: .; j_gene: TRBJ1-6; CDR3aa: CASSPATLDSPLHF; CDR3nt: TGTGCCAGCTCACCTGCGACATTAGATTCACCCCTCCACTTT
abundance: .; v_gene: TRBV18; d_gene: .; j_gene: TRBJ1-5; CDR3aa: CASSPFGGDLHQPQHF; CDR3nt: TGTGCCAGCTCACCTTTCGGTGGGGACCTCCATCAGCCCCAGCATTTT
abundance: .; v_gene: TRBV6-1; d_gene: .; j_gene: TRBJ2-3; CDR3aa: CASLGLGTDTQYF; CDR3nt: TGTGCCAGCCTCGGTCTTGGCACAGATACGCAGTATTTT
abundance: few; v_gene: TRBV7-2; d_gene: .; j_gene: TRBJ1-3; CDR3aa: CASNRGATRGNTIYF; CDR3nt: TGTGCCAGCAACCGCGGGGCTACGAGGGGAAACACCATATATTTT
abundance: many; v_gene: TRBV5-1; d_gene: .; j_gene: TRBJ1-5; CDR3aa: CASSLNNREPQHF; CDR3nt: TGCGCCAGCAGCTTGAATAATCGGGAGCCCCAGCATTTT
abundance: .; v_gene: TRBV14; d_gene: .; j_gene: TRBJ1-2; CDR3aa: CASSPMDGYGYTF; CDR3nt: TGTGCCAGCAGCCCAATGGACGGCTATGGCTACACCTTC
abundance: .; v_gene: TRBV4-2; d_gene: .; j_gene: TRBJ1-1; CDR3aa: CASSQDLAGPGLEAFF; CDR3nt: TGTGCCAGCAGCCAAGATCTGGCAGGGCCCGGCCTTGAAGCTTTCTTT
abundance: once; v_gene: TRBV9; d_gene: TRBD1; j_gene: TRBJ1-4; CDR3aa: CASSTPGTGDEKLFF; CDR3nt: TGTGCCAGCAGCACGCCAGGGACAGGGGACGAAAAACTGTTTTTT
abundance: .; v_gene: TRBV4-1; d_gene: .; j_gene: TRBJ2-7; CDR3aa: CASSRGAQVFF; CDR3nt: TGCGCCAGCAGCCGAGGAGCACAGGTCTTCTTC
abundance: once; v_gene: TRBV28; d_gene: .; j_gene: TRBJ2-7; CDR3aa: CASSSPGYEQYF; CDR3nt: TGTGCCAGCAGCTCCCCAGGATACGAGCAGTACTTC
abundance: .; v_gene: TRBV7-9; d_gene: TRBD2; j_gene: TRBJ2-5; CDR3aa: CASSLGTTSGGAETQYF; CDR3nt: TGTGCCAGCAGCTTAGGGACGACTAGCGGGGGGGCAGAGACCCAGTACTTC
abundance: few; v_gene: TRBV7-2; d_gene: .; j_gene: TRBJ1-5; CDR3aa: CASSYRSAQPQHF; CDR3nt: TGTGCCAGCAGCTACCGCTCCGCGCAGCCCCAGCATTTT
abundance: once; v_gene: TRBV11-2; d_gene: .; j_gene: TRBJ1-5; CDR3aa: CASSLAGRSGNQPQHF; CDR3nt: TGTGCCAGCAGCTTAGCTGGTCGGTCAGGGAATCAGCCCCAGCATTTT
abundance: .; v_gene: TRBV10-3; d_gene: TRBD1; j_gene: TRBJ2-2; CDR3aa: CAISEPGQGFPGELFF; CDR3nt: TGTGCCATCAGTGAACCGGGACAGGGGTTCCCCGGGGAGCTGTTTTTT
abundance: few; v_gene: TRBV21-1; d_gene: .; j_gene: TRBJ1-1; CDR3aa: CASSIRQLMNTEAFF; CDR3nt: TGTGCCAGCAGCATCCGACAGCTCATGAACACTGAAGCTTTCTTT
abundance: .; v_gene: TRBV11-3; d_gene: TRBD1; j_gene: TRBJ1-1; CDR3aa: CASSLQGGTEAFF; CDR3nt: TGTGCCAGCAGCTTACAGGGGGGGACTGAAGCTTTCTTT
abundance: .; v_gene: TRBV18; d_gene: TRBD1; j_gene: TRBJ1-5; CDR3aa: CASSLMGQVNQPQHF; CDR3nt: TGTGCCAGCTCACTAATGGGACAGGTGAATCAGCCCCAGCATTTT
abundance: .; v_gene: TRBV2; d_gene: .; j_gene: TRBJ1-1; CDR3aa: CASILKGGSPGEAFF; CDR3nt: TGTGCCAGCATCCTAAAAGGAGGAAGCCCCGGGGAAGCTTTCTTT
abundance: .; v_gene: TRBV6-5; d_gene: .; j_gene: TRBJ1-1; CDR3aa: CASKTGRTEAFF; CDR3nt: TGTGCCAGCAAAACGGGGCGCACTGAAGCTTTCTTT
abundance: .; v_gene: TRBV29-1; d_gene: .; j_gene: TRBJ1-1; CDR3aa: CSVDSDGVNTETFF; CDR3nt: TGCAGCGTTGATTCGGACGGAGTGAACACTGAAACTTTCTTT
abundance: .; v_gene: TRBV6-1; d_gene: TRBD1; j_gene: TRBJ1-2; CDR3aa: CASSEILGGRQGLF; CDR3nt: TGTGCCAGCAGTGAAATATTAGGGGGAAGACAGGGCCTCTTC
abundance: few; v_gene: TRBV18; d_gene: .; j_gene: TRBJ1-6; CDR3aa: CASSPQGDSPLHF; CDR3nt: TGTGCCAGCTCACCACAGGGGGATTCACCCCTCCACTTT
abundance: .; v_gene: TRBV18; d_gene: .; j_gene: TRBJ2-3; CDR3aa: CASSGDTQYF; CDR3nt: TGTGCCAGCTCTGGGGATACGCAGTATTTT
abundance: .; v_gene: TRBV6-1; d_gene: .; j_gene: TRBJ1-5; CDR3aa: CASADSYQPQHF; CDR3nt: TGTGCCAGCGCGGACAGCTATCAGCCCCAGCATTTT
abundance: .; v_gene: TRBV7-9; d_gene: .; j_gene: TRBJ1-4; CDR3aa: CASSIQGSGEKLFF; CDR3nt: TGTGCCAGCAGCATTCAGGGATCGGGTGAAAAACTGTTTTTT
abundance: .; v_gene: TRBV5-4; d_gene: .; j_gene: TRBJ1-2; CDR3aa: CASSLRPIYGYTF; CDR3nt: TGTGCCAGCAGCCTCCGACCGATATATGGCTACACCTTC
abundance: .; v_gene: TRBV5-1; d_gene: .; j_gene: TRBJ2-5; CDR3aa: CASSFGLGQETQYF; CDR3nt: TGCGCCAGCAGCTTTGGACTGGGCCAAGAGACCCAGTACTTC
abundance: .; v_gene: TRBV2; d_gene: .; j_gene: TRBJ1-2; CDR3aa: CASSSDSSRVTF; CDR3nt: TGTGCCAGCAGTTCTGACAGCTCTCGTGTCACCTTC
abundance: .; v_gene: TRBV7-3; d_gene: TRBD2; j_gene: TRBJ2-1; CDR3aa: CASSSGTIYNEQFF; CDR3nt: TGTGCCAGCAGCTCCGGGACTATCTACAATGAGCAGTTCTTC
abundance: .; v_gene: TRBV11-2; d_gene: .; j_gene: TRBJ1-4; CDR3aa: CASSPQGTNEKLFF; CDR3nt: TGTGCCAGCAGCCCCCAGGGGACTAATGAAAAACTGTTTTTT
abundance: .; v_gene: TRBV7-9; d_gene: .; j_gene: TRBJ2-1; CDR3aa: CASSWGTTDQFF; CDR3nt: TGTGCCAGCAGCTGGGGGACAACCGATCAGTTCTTC
abundance: .; v_gene: TRBV6-1; d_gene: .; j_gene: TRBJ2-7; CDR3aa: CASSEGRSYEQYF; CDR3nt: TGTGCCAGCAGTGAAGGGCGCTCCTACGAGCAGTACTTC
abundance: .; v_gene: TRBV30; d_gene: TRBD1; j_gene: TRBJ1-2; CDR3aa: CAWRQGVGDGYTF; CDR3nt: TGTGCCTGGAGACAGGGGGTTGGCGATGGCTACACCTTC
abundance: .; v_gene: TRBV19; d_gene: TRBD2; j_gene: TRBJ2-2; CDR3aa: CATKRGLAAEGELFF; CDR3nt: TGTGCCACCAAAAGGGGACTAGCGGCTGAAGGGGAGCTGTTTTTT
abundance: .; v_gene: TRBV5-4; d_gene: .; j_gene: TRBJ2-3; CDR3aa: CASSLSTDTQYF; CDR3nt: TGTGCCAGCAGCTTGAGCACAGATACGCAGTATTTT
abundance: .; v_gene: TRBV5-6; d_gene: TRBD1; j_gene: TRBJ2-7; CDR3aa: CATRRQGAYEQYF; CDR3nt: TGTGCCACCCGAAGGCAGGGGGCCTACGAGCAGTACTTC
abundance: .; v_gene: TRBV6-6; d_gene: TRBD2; j_gene: TRBJ2-7; CDR3aa: CASSLLAGGILEQYF; CDR3nt: TGTGCCAGCAGTCTTCTAGCGGGGGGCATTCTCGAGCAGTACTTC